These T cell receptor beta chains were read from a single sample in a study of shared clonotypes between healthy human individuals. Measured with immunoSEQ multiplex PCR; TCRdb has only the in-frame clones, and not every one. Among millions of clones listed, around nine tenths were seen once. Sequenced: naive CD4+ T cells sorted from blood. These receptors were taken from a man in his late teens or twenties in good health. Each CDR3 is given with its conserved first and last residue. D genes are given only for firm matches. Size values are once, few and many counts, or a class for expanded clones, and some rows have none.

j_call: TRBJ2-7
v_call: TRBV28
clone_size: .
d_call: TRBD1
cdr3_nt: TGTGCCAGCAGCCCGGACAGGGGATACCCCCCCTACGAGCAGTACTTC
cdr3_aa: CASSPDRGYPPYEQYF

j_call: TRBJ2-3
v_call: TRBV9
clone_size: .
d_call: .
cdr3_nt: TGTGCCAGCAGCTTAGTCGCCACAGATACGCAGTATTTT
cdr3_aa: CASSLVATDTQYF

j_call: TRBJ2-2
v_call: TRBV6-1
clone_size: .
d_call: TRBD2
cdr3_nt: TGTGCCAGCACAGTCTCCAGCGGGAGCACCGGGGAGCTGTTTTTT
cdr3_aa: CASTVSSGSTGELFF

j_call: TRBJ1-2
v_call: TRBV15
clone_size: .
d_call: .
cdr3_nt: TGTGCCACCAGCAGGGACGGCAACTATGGCTACACCTTC
cdr3_aa: CATSRDGNYGYTF

j_call: TRBJ1-1
v_call: TRBV9
clone_size: .
d_call: .
cdr3_nt: TGTGCCAGCAGCGTACAACCAGAGAACACTGAAGCTTTCTTT
cdr3_aa: CASSVQPENTEAFF

j_call: TRBJ1-3
v_call: TRBV27
clone_size: .
d_call: .
cdr3_nt: TGTGCCAGCAGTTTATCGGGGCCTGGAAACACCATATATTTT
cdr3_aa: CASSLSGPGNTIYF

j_call: TRBJ1-4
v_call: TRBV28
clone_size: .
d_call: .
cdr3_nt: TGTGCCAGCAGTTTAGCAAGCAACCCAACTACTAATGAAAAACTGTTTTTT
cdr3_aa: CASSLASNPTTNEKLFF

j_call: TRBJ2-3
v_call: TRBV7-2
clone_size: .
d_call: TRBD2
cdr3_nt: TGTGCCAGCAGCTGGACTAGCGGGAGGGTCCCAGATACGCAGTATTTT
cdr3_aa: CASSWTSGRVPDTQYF

j_call: TRBJ2-3
v_call: TRBV30
clone_size: once
d_call: TRBD2
cdr3_nt: TGTGCCTGGATGCTGCGCGGGGGGAGGGGAGATACGCAGTATTTT
cdr3_aa: CAWMLRGGRGDTQYF

j_call: TRBJ1-1
v_call: TRBV6-5
clone_size: .
d_call: .
cdr3_nt: TGTGCCAGCAGTTACGTCCAGTACACTGAAGCTTTCTTT
cdr3_aa: CASSYVQYTEAFF

j_call: TRBJ2-1
v_call: TRBV6-5
clone_size: .
d_call: .
cdr3_nt: TGTGCCAGCAGTATCCTAGCTTCCTACAATGAGCAGTTCTTC
cdr3_aa: CASSILASYNEQFF

j_call: TRBJ1-5
v_call: TRBV4-1
clone_size: .
d_call: .
cdr3_nt: TGCGCCAGCAGCCCGGAGGGGGGAGGAAAGCAGCCCCAGCATTTT
cdr3_aa: CASSPEGGGKQPQHF

j_call: TRBJ2-2
v_call: TRBV6-6
clone_size: .
d_call: TRBD2
cdr3_nt: TGTGCCAGCAGTTACCGCGGGGGGAACACCGGGGAGCTGTTTTTT
cdr3_aa: CASSYRGGNTGELFF

j_call: TRBJ1-1
v_call: TRBV11-2
clone_size: .
d_call: .
cdr3_nt: TGTGCCAGCAGCCCCCGGCAGGTGTGGAGCAAGGGAGACACTGAAGCTTTCTTT
cdr3_aa: CASSPRQVWSKGDTEAFF

j_call: TRBJ2-1
v_call: TRBV7-9
clone_size: .
d_call: TRBD1
cdr3_nt: TGTGCCAGCAGCCGGGACAGGGCTAACAATGAGCAGTTCTTC
cdr3_aa: CASSRDRANNEQFF

j_call: TRBJ1-4
v_call: TRBV14
clone_size: .
d_call: .
cdr3_nt: TGTGCCAGCAGCCAAGAGTACAGGACCCAGGCTGCTGAAAAACTGTTTTTT
cdr3_aa: CASSQEYRTQAAEKLFF

j_call: TRBJ2-1
v_call: TRBV5-1
clone_size: .
d_call: TRBD2
cdr3_nt: TGCGCCAGCAGCTTGGGCCAGCGGGGCAATGAGCAGTTCTTC
cdr3_aa: CASSLGQRGNEQFF

j_call: TRBJ2-5
v_call: TRBV29-1
clone_size: .
d_call: TRBD2
cdr3_nt: TGCAGCGTTGGGGCCAGCGGGGGGACCCAAGAGACCCAGTACTTC
cdr3_aa: CSVGASGGTQETQYF

j_call: TRBJ2-3
v_call: TRBV23-1
clone_size: .
d_call: .
cdr3_nt: TGCGCCAGCAGTCACCGGATCGACCCCATGGTCACAGATACGCAGTATTTT
cdr3_aa: CASSHRIDPMVTDTQYF

j_call: TRBJ1-4
v_call: TRBV5-1
clone_size: once
d_call: TRBD1
cdr3_nt: TGCGCCAGCAGCGTACAGGGGGCGGTTTCTACTAATGAAAAACTGTTTTTT
cdr3_aa: CASSVQGAVSTNEKLFF

j_call: TRBJ2-5
v_call: TRBV6-7
clone_size: once
d_call: TRBD2
cdr3_nt: TGTGCCAGTTACGACCCTAGCGGGGGGTACCAAGAGACCCAGTACTTC
cdr3_aa: CASYDPSGGYQETQYF

j_call: TRBJ1-1
v_call: TRBV5-1
clone_size: .
d_call: .
cdr3_nt: TGCGCCAGCAGCTCCCGTGGAGGCGGGACTGAAGCTTTCTTT
cdr3_aa: CASSSRGGGTEAFF

j_call: TRBJ2-2
v_call: TRBV27
clone_size: .
d_call: TRBD2
cdr3_nt: TGTGCCAGCAATCTAGCGGGAGCGAACACCGGGGAGCTGTTTTTT
cdr3_aa: CASNLAGANTGELFF

j_call: TRBJ2-7
v_call: TRBV4-1
clone_size: once
d_call: TRBD2
cdr3_nt: TGCGCCAGCAGCCAACTAGCGGGCCCTTCCTACGAGCAGTACTTC
cdr3_aa: CASSQLAGPSYEQYF

j_call: TRBJ1-1
v_call: TRBV2
clone_size: few
d_call: .
cdr3_nt: TGTGCCAGCAATGGACAGCCGAACACTGAAGCTTTCTTT
cdr3_aa: CASNGQPNTEAFF

j_call: TRBJ2-7
v_call: TRBV18
clone_size: .
d_call: .
cdr3_nt: TGTGCCAGCTCACCACCGAGTGGAGGGTTGGCCTACGAGCAGTACTTC
cdr3_aa: CASSPPSGGLAYEQYF

j_call: TRBJ2-7
v_call: TRBV18
clone_size: once
d_call: .
cdr3_nt: TGTGCCAGCTCACCAAACCGAGGACAGTCTTCCTACGAGCAGTACTTC
cdr3_aa: CASSPNRGQSSYEQYF

j_call: TRBJ2-7
v_call: TRBV23-1
clone_size: .
d_call: .
cdr3_nt: TGCGCCAGCAGTCACCGAGTTAATTGGGCACCGACCTACGAGCAGTACTTC
cdr3_aa: CASSHRVNWAPTYEQYF

j_call: TRBJ1-5
v_call: TRBV6-5
clone_size: few
d_call: .
cdr3_nt: TGTGCCAGCAGTTGGGATAGCAATCAGCCCCAGCATTTT
cdr3_aa: CASSWDSNQPQHF

j_call: TRBJ1-2
v_call: TRBV28
clone_size: .
d_call: TRBD1
cdr3_nt: TGTGCCAGCAGACATCCGAAGGGACAGGGAGATGGCTACACCTTC
cdr3_aa: CASRHPKGQGDGYTF

j_call: TRBJ1-5
v_call: TRBV5-1
clone_size: once
d_call: .
cdr3_nt: TGCGCCAGCAGCTTGTCAGGGACGGAGCCCCAGCATTTT
cdr3_aa: CASSLSGTEPQHF

j_call: TRBJ1-4
v_call: TRBV7-2
clone_size: .
d_call: TRBD1
cdr3_nt: TGTGCCAGCAGCAGGACGACAGGGGGAGGTGAAAAACTGTTTTTT
cdr3_aa: CASSRTTGGGEKLFF

j_call: TRBJ1-2
v_call: TRBV18
clone_size: .
d_call: TRBD1
cdr3_nt: TGTGCCAGCTCACCTATCGGACAGGGGGCCTATGGCTACACCTTC
cdr3_aa: CASSPIGQGAYGYTF

j_call: TRBJ1-1
v_call: TRBV15
clone_size: .
d_call: .
cdr3_nt: TGTGCCACCAGCAGAGATAGGGGTTGGGGAACTGAAGCTTTCTTT
cdr3_aa: CATSRDRGWGTEAFF

j_call: TRBJ2-5
v_call: TRBV30
clone_size: .
d_call: TRBD2
cdr3_nt: TGTGCCTGGAGTGTAAGGCTAGCGGGGAAAGAGACCCAGTACTTC
cdr3_aa: CAWSVRLAGKETQYF

j_call: TRBJ2-5
v_call: TRBV27
clone_size: .
d_call: .
cdr3_nt: TGTGCCAGCAGCCCTCGCCCGATACAAGAGACCCAGTACTTC
cdr3_aa: CASSPRPIQETQYF

j_call: TRBJ2-1
v_call: TRBV5-1
clone_size: .
d_call: TRBD1
cdr3_nt: TGCGCCAGCAGCTTTACAGGGGCAGGGCAGTTCTTC
cdr3_aa: CASSFTGAGQFF

j_call: TRBJ1-1
v_call: TRBV18
clone_size: .
d_call: .
cdr3_nt: TGTGCCAGCTCACCGGGTACAGGGACTTTGAACACTGAAGCTTTCTTT
cdr3_aa: CASSPGTGTLNTEAFF

j_call: TRBJ1-1
v_call: TRBV28
clone_size: .
d_call: .
cdr3_nt: TGTGCCAGCAAGAGTGGGAACACTGAAGCTTTCTTT
cdr3_aa: CASKSGNTEAFF

j_call: TRBJ2-7
v_call: TRBV7-2
clone_size: .
d_call: TRBD2
cdr3_nt: TGTGCCAGCAGCCCGGGACTAGGGTTGTACTTC
cdr3_aa: CASSPGLGLYF

j_call: TRBJ1-5
v_call: TRBV5-1
clone_size: .
d_call: .
cdr3_nt: TGCGCCAGCAGCTTGTCGGGCCAAAATCAGCCCCAGCATTTT
cdr3_aa: CASSLSGQNQPQHF

j_call: TRBJ1-5
v_call: TRBV4-1
clone_size: .
d_call: TRBD1
cdr3_nt: TGCGCCAGCAGCCAAGCAGGGGGCGCGGGCAATCAGCCCCAGCATTTT
cdr3_aa: CASSQAGGAGNQPQHF

j_call: TRBJ2-5
v_call: TRBV6-5
clone_size: .
d_call: .
cdr3_nt: TGTGCCAGCAGTTACTCGAGGCGCAGGGAGACCCAGTACTTC
cdr3_aa: CASSYSRRRETQYF

j_call: TRBJ2-3
v_call: TRBV28
clone_size: .
d_call: .
cdr3_nt: TGTGCCAGCACCGGGACGCCCTTAACAGATACGCAGTATTTT
cdr3_aa: CASTGTPLTDTQYF

j_call: TRBJ1-1
v_call: TRBV28
clone_size: .
d_call: TRBD1
cdr3_nt: TGTGCCAGCAGTTTACAAAAAAGGGGGCACACTGAAGCTTTCTTT
cdr3_aa: CASSLQKRGHTEAFF